These 27 T cell receptor beta chains came from one sample sequenced in a study of T cell repertoires in cytomegalovirus infection. Their antigens are not known. TCRdb re-analysed the reads in MiXCR, keeping a single row per CDR3 protein. The data hold fewer than 1,000,000 distinct CDR3 sequences, with 31% observed a single time. The sequenced sample was cultured CD8+ T cells from PBMCs, obtained from culture after CMV antigen stimulation. Receptors originate from a human donor in good health (CMV status not recorded). Some clones in this sample may be carry-over from other donors' samples.

The sample holds many counts of this clonotype. The chain joins TRBV7-8 to TRBJ1-4; no clear D. This CDR3 is built from 16 residues. V was trimmed by 2 bases and J by 5 bases, leaving 15 bases between them. Germline CDR1 is SGHVS and CDR2 is FQNEAQ. The CDR3 DNA is TGTGCCAGCAGCTTAAAATTCGGGCCCGCGAATGAAAAACTGTTTTTT. This encodes CASSLKFGPANEKLFF.

This clonotype was counted at least ten times. The V gene is TRBV7-2, the J gene TRBJ1-1; tentative D call: TRBD1 (6 bases). V shed 2 bases and J shed 2 bases, with 12 bases lying between them. This CDR3 comprises 15 residues. Per germline, CDR1 SGHTA and CDR2 FQGNSA. The CDR3, as DNA: TGTGCCAGCAGCTTATCAGGACAGTACAACACTGAAGCTTTCTTT. Protein product: CASSLSGQYNTEAFF. Filled out from reference TRBV7-2 and TRBJ1-1, the complete variable domain reads GAGVSQSPSNKVTEKGKDVELRCDPISGHTALYWYRQSLGQGLEFLIYFQGNSAPDKSGLPSDRFSAERTGGSVSTLTIQRTQQEDSAVYLCASSLSGQYNTEAFFGQGTRLTVV.

With regard to this clonotype: One end of the junction fails to match germline, which may point to a read error. The rearrangement uses TRBV7-7 and TRBJ2-3; TRBD1 aligns across 8 bases. The CDR3 sequence is 14 residues long. CDR1 is SSHAT and CDR2 is FNYEAQ in the germline V gene (reference sequence). The chain's CDR3 is CASSSTGVGDTQYF. DNA of the CDR3: TGTGCTAGCAGCTCGACAGGGGTTGGAGATACGCAGTATTTT.

This clonotype was counted a single time. The chain joins TRBV3-1 to TRBJ1-1; D not resolved. The germline V gene encodes CDR1 LGHDT and CDR2 YNNKEL (reference sequence). The CDR3 consists of 15 residues. V lost 1 base and J lost 0, with 9 bases in between. This CDR3 reads CASSQGFYMNTEAFF. The CDR3 nucleotides are TGTGCCAGCAGCCAAGGATTTTACATGAACACTGAAGCTTTCTTT.

This clonotype appeared many times. V gene TRBV12-3 or TRBV12-4 combines with J gene TRBJ2-4, with 10 positions matching TRBD2. J was trimmed by 8 bases and V by 6 bases; bases with no gene match: 4. This CDR3 has 13 residues. The CDR3 nucleotides read TGTGCCAGCAGGAGCGGGGGGGCGGACATTCAGTACTTC. It specifies CASRSGGADIQYF.

As DNA, the CDR3 is TGTGCCAGCAGTTACGGACAGTCCTACGAGCAGTACTTC. Protein: CASSYGQSYEQYF. The chain is built from TRBV27 and TRBJ2-7; D is perhaps TRBD1 (6 bases). CDR3 length equals 13 residues. Germline values: CDR1 MNHEY, CDR2 SMNVEV (reference sequence). The V end was cut by 4 bases, the J end by 1 base, with 8 bases between.

The V call is TRBV27, the J call TRBJ2-3; the D is unclear. Trimming shortened V by 5 bases and J by 10 bases, and 10 bases separated the two germline ends. The V gene's germline CDR1 is MNHEY and CDR2 SMNVEV (reference sequence). The length of the CDR3 is 11 residues. As DNA, the CDR3 is TGTGCCAGCAGTACCAGTAGGGCGCAGTATTTT. Its protein is CASSTSRAQYF.

The rearrangement uses TRBV6-2 or TRBV6-3 and TRBJ2-7; the D gene is possibly TRBD1 (5 bases). Per germline, CDR1 MNHEY and CDR2 SVGEGT. The V end lost 2 bases, the J end lost 0 bases, and 20 bases lay between the germline ends. The CDR3 is 18 residues long. CDR3: CASSYDPAGRAGSYEQYV. In DNA form, the CDR3 reads TGTGCCAGCAGTTACGACCCAGCAGGCAGGGCAGGCTCCTACGAGCAGTACGTC.

This clonotype has a handful of counts. The chain carries TRBV12-3 or TRBV12-4 and TRBJ1-4; TRBD1 might be the D (6 bases). Between the trimmed V and J ends, which lost 7 bases and 2 bases, there was a span of 11 bases. There are 14 residues in the CDR3. DNA of the CDR3: TGTGCCAGCACCAGGACAGCTACTAATGAAAAACTGTTTTTT. It specifies CASTRTATNEKLFF.

The chain recombines TRBV20-1 with TRBJ2-1; 7 bases are a match to TRBD2. This CDR3 is 14 amino acids long. The germline CDR1 and CDR2 sequences are DFQATT and SNEGSKA (reference sequence). Trimming removed 6 bases from V and 2 bases from J; junction bases left unmatched: 7. This CDR3 is CSARTSDTYNEQFF. CDR3 DNA sequence: TGCAGTGCGAGAACTAGCGACACCTACAATGAGCAGTTCTTC.

This clonotype occurred many times. The chain has TRBV12-3 or TRBV12-4 and TRBJ2-7; tentative D call: TRBD2 (6 bases). Between the trimmed V and J ends, which lost 5 bases and 5 bases, there was a span of 10 bases. The CDR3 length is 12 residues. The CDR3 coding sequence is TGTGCCAGCAGTCCCTCGGGGGACGAGCAGTACGTC. Protein sequence: CASSPSGDEQYV.

The chain recombines TRBV12-5 with TRBJ2-2, with TRBD2 identical over 9 bases. Germline CDR1 LGHNT, CDR2 FRNRAP. Unmatched junction bases numbered 7, after V lost 5 bases and J lost 6 bases. The CDR3 covers 15 residues. Here the CDR3 reads CASGLNSGGAGELFF. In DNA, the CDR3 is TGTGCTAGTGGTCTGAATAGCGGGGGAGCCGGGGAGCTGTTTTTT. The whole variable domain, filled in from reference TRBV12-5 and TRBJ2-2, reads DARVTQTPRHKVTEMGQEVTMRCQPILGHNTVFWYRQTMMQGLELLAYFRNRAPLDDSGMPKDRFSAEMPDATLATLKIQPSEPRDSAVYFCASGLNSGGAGELFFGEGSRLTVL.

CDR3 sequence: CASSYSKWRGEHEQFF. CDR3 DNA: TGTGCCAGCAGTTACTCGAAATGGCGGGGGGAGCATGAGCAGTTCTTC. The rearrangement joins TRBV6-2 or TRBV6-3 to TRBJ2-1, with TRBD2 identical over 8 bases. Germline trimming cut 0 bases from V and 8 bases from J; bases unmatched to any gene: 9. This CDR3 has 16 amino acids. The V gene's germline CDR1 is MNHEY and CDR2 SVGEGT.

This clonotype was picked up many times. The V call is TRBV7-2, the J call TRBJ2-7, with 8 bases aligning to TRBD2. CDR3 length equals 15 residues. Trimming took 8 bases from V and 0 from J; bases not matched to a gene: 9. The germline gives CDR1 SGHTA, CDR2 FQGNSA. The CDR3 coding sequence is TGTGCCAGCGGTCTATTGAGCGGGAGCTCCTACGAGCAGTACGTC. Its protein is CASGLLSGSSYEQYV.

The rearrangement uses TRBV7-6 and TRBJ2-1; 11 bases agree with TRBD1. Germline V gene lookup returns CDR1 SGHVS and CDR2 FNYEAQ. This CDR3 contains 16 residues. With 4 bases clipped from V and 9 bases from J, the junction kept 11 bases outside the gene matches. CDR3 in amino acids: CASSYPGTGGTSEQFF. The CDR3 DNA follows: TGTGCCAGCAGCTATCCGGGGACAGGGGGAACCAGTGAGCAGTTCTTC.

The chain uses TRBV24-1 and TRBJ2-1, with TRBD2 identical over 7 bases. V dropped 7 bases and J dropped 3; count of bases not matched to a gene: 11. CDR3 length: 16 amino acids. Germline V gene data show CDR1 as KGHDR and CDR2 as SFDVKD. In nucleotides, the CDR3 is TGTGCCACCAGCATGAGAGCTAGCGGTCTCTACAATGAGCAGTTCTTC. Protein sequence: CATSMRASGLYNEQFF.

This clonotype has a handful of counts. The chain has TRBV15 and TRBJ1-2; 9 bases fit TRBD1. The germline V gene encodes CDR1 LNHNV and CDR2 YYDKDF (reference sequence). The CDR3 covers 13 residues. V shed 5 bases, J shed 3 bases, and the junction held 1 base outside the gene matches. CDR3 residues: CATSGDRDYGYTF. The CDR3 DNA reads as TGTGCCACCAGCGGGGACAGGGACTATGGCTACACCTTC.

The chain carries TRBV7-4 and TRBJ1-4; D might be TRBD1 (6 bases). Germline V gene lookup returns CDR1 SGHVT and CDR2 SQSDAQ. The CDR3 spans 17 residues. Trimming removed 5 bases from V and 2 bases from J, with 18 bases in between. This chain's CDR3 is CASSMRGSPATNEKLFF. The CDR3 region has the DNA TGTGCCAGCAGCATGAGGGGGTCGCCAGCGACTAATGAAAAACTGTTTTTT.

This clonotype was observed a few times. The CDR3 spells CASSPLFGGEETQYF. CDR3 coding DNA: TGTGCCAGCAGTCCACTTTTCGGGGGGGAAGAGACCCAGTACTTC. This chain links TRBV12-3 or TRBV12-4 with TRBJ2-5; 8 positions match TRBD2. The CDR3 loop spans 15 amino acids. Trimming cost V 5 bases and J 3 bases; bases outside gene matches: 8.

Turning to this clonotype: Its ends do not fully match the called genes, so a read error is possible. The V gene is TRBV4-1, the J gene TRBJ2-3; D not certain. The CDR3 totals 14 residues. Per the germline V gene, CDR1 is MGHRA and CDR2 is YSYEKL. The DNA of the CDR3 is TGTGCCAGCAGCCATAGACCTGGGACAGATACGCAGTATTTT. It translates to CASSHRPGTDTQYF.

V usage is TRBV24-1 and J usage is TRBJ2-2; D remains unclear. Germline CDR1 is KGHDR and CDR2 is SFDVKD. The CDR3 runs to 11 residues. V lost 4 bases, J lost 4 bases, and 0 bases lay in between. CDR3 sequence (DNA): TGTGCCACCAGTGACACCGGGGAGCTGTTTTTT. It specifies CATSDTGELFF.

The chain recombines TRBV24-1 with TRBJ2-1; no firm D call. The CDR3 spans 17 residues. Trimming took 4 bases from V and 0 from J, leaving 15 bases between them. CDR1 is KGHDR, CDR2 SFDVKD, per germline. CDR3 coding DNA: TGTGCCACCAGTGACCCGGAAGGGCAGTACTCCTACAATGAGCAGTTCTTC. This encodes CATSDPEGQYSYNEQFF.

This clonotype was detected only a few times. The chain's CDR3 is CASSGVERVLGAETQYF. In DNA form, the CDR3 reads TGTGCCAGCTCCGGGGTAGAGCGGGTATTAGGAGCGGAGACCCAGTACTTC. The chain joins TRBV2 to TRBJ2-5, with D possibly TRBD2 on 6 matching bases. The germline V gene has CDR1 SNHLY and CDR2 FYNNEI. The CDR3 is 17 residues long. Trimming shortened V by 8 bases and J by 5 bases, and 27 bases separated the two germline ends.

This clonotype showed up just a few times. V usage is TRBV7-9 and J usage is TRBJ2-6; TRBD1 agrees at 9 bases. The CDR3 runs 16 residues. Germline-derived CDR1 and CDR2 are SEHNR and FQNEAQ (reference sequence). Trimming cost V 3 bases and J 4 bases; bases outside gene matches: 4. In DNA form, the CDR3 reads TGTGCCAGCAGCTTCACAGGGGGCACCGGGGCCAACGTCCTGACTTTC. It specifies CASSFTGGTGANVLTF.

The chain couples TRBV6-2 or TRBV6-3 to TRBJ2-7; 7 bases line up with TRBD1. The CDR3 loop spans 15 amino acids. The V gene end was trimmed by 6 bases and the J gene end by 4 bases; junction bases not matched to a gene: 12. Germline values: CDR1 MNHEY, CDR2 SVGEGT. CDR3 loop: CASSHPGQTLYEQYV. For the CDR3, the DNA is TGTGCCAGCAGCCACCCGGGACAGACGCTATACGAGCAGTACGTC.

V is TRBV14 and J is TRBJ2-7; 7 positions match TRBD1. The CDR3 is 15 residues long. CDR1 SGHDN and CDR2 FVKESK come from the germline V gene. V was pared by 0 bases and J by 4 bases, with 6 bases of the junction left unmatched. In DNA form, the CDR3 reads TGTGCCAGCAGCCAAGAAGGGGGACAGAAATACGAGCAGTACTTC. Protein product: CASSQEGGQKYEQYF.

The chain has TRBV6-2 or TRBV6-3 and TRBJ1-1; D is unclear. CDR1 and CDR2 from the germline V gene are MNHEY and SVGEGT. Trimming pared 8 bases from V and 6 bases from J, leaving 16 bases between. The CDR3 is made up of 13 amino acids. The CDR3 sequence: CASALGEWAEAFF. The CDR3 DNA sequence: TGTGCCAGCGCCCTGGGAGAGTGGGCTGAAGCTTTCTTT.